A single sample gave rise to the 4 T cell receptor beta chains below, sequenced in a study of CD8 T cells in ankylosing spondylitis. TCRdb re-called the 5' RACE reads through MiXCR, storing one row per CDR3 protein. This sample has roughly 400,000 distinct CDR3 sequences, with around 24% found just once. General study results and limits: Roughly 8 highly homologous variants made up a TCR beta motif, and this motif appeared characteristic of ankylosing spondylitis blood.

These receptors' targets are unknown. Input material: blood, either unsorted or a sorted T cell fraction (not recorded which). Source of these receptors: a male donor with ankylosing spondylitis.

The rearrangement links TRBV28 to TRBJ1-4; D not resolved. CDR3 length: 15 residues. V was clipped by 4 bases and J by 6 bases, with 15 bases between them. In germline, CDR1 is MDHEN, CDR2 SYDVKM. CDR3 nucleotide sequence: TGTGCCAGCAGTTCGTCCAACCATCAGGATGAAAAACTGTTTTTT. It yields the protein CASSSSNHQDEKLFF. Variable domain in full (rest from reference TRBV28 and TRBJ1-4): DVKVTQSSRYLVKRTGEKVFLECVQDMDHENMFWYRQDPGLGLRLIYFSYDVKMKEKGDIPEGYSVSREKKERFSLILESASTNQTSMYLCASSSSNHQDEKLFFGSGTQLSVL.

In its sample, this clonotype was seen many times. The rearrangement joins TRBV9 to TRBJ1-5; unclear D gene. V shed 3 bases and J shed 2 bases, with 9 bases lying between them. Germline V CDR1 and CDR2: SGDLS, YYNGEE. This CDR3 is 14 amino acids long. CDR3 sequence (DNA): TGTGCCAGCAGCGGTCGGGATGGCAATCAGCCCCAGCATTTT. Protein product: CASSGRDGNQPQHF.

This clonotype was observed once. The chain combines TRBV11-2 with TRBJ2-5, with 10 positions matching TRBD2. The V segment lost 5 bases and the J segment 10 bases; nucleotides outside the gene matches: 16. Germline V gene data show CDR1 as SGHAT and CDR2 as FQNNGV. CDR3 length: 16 amino acids. CDR3 coding DNA: TGTGCCAGCAGCCCAGTGGGACTAGCGACCGGCGCGGGCCAGTACTTC. Residues: CASSPVGLATGAGQYF.

This clonotype was seen more than once but under ten times. V and J are TRBV20-1 and TRBJ2-1, with a tentative D call TRBD1 (6 bases). The germline V and J ends were trimmed by 3 bases and 7 bases, with 16 bases remaining between them. Germline values: CDR1 DFQATT, CDR2 SNEGSKA (reference sequence). CDR3 length equals 14 residues. The CDR3 spells CSASPGTSVNEQFF. CDR3 in DNA: TGCAGTGCTAGCCCTGGGACATCTGTAAATGAGCAGTTCTTC.